This paragraph covers one T cell receptor beta chain sequence. At the DNA level, this CDR3 is encoded by other sequences in the same sample as well. Assay: immunoSEQ multiplex PCR; the TCRdb copy retains only in-frame clones and omits some. The sample carries around 2.5 million clones, 93% recorded once. This entry belongs to a study of shared clonotypes between healthy human individuals. The wider study: The people who gave samples were two women and three men aged 18 to 49.

The CDR3 covers 14 residues. With 3 bases clipped from V and 3 bases from J, the junction kept 2 bases outside the gene matches. Germline lookup yields CDR1 SGHNT and CDR2 YYREEE (reference sequence). The sequenced material came from naive CD4+ T cells from PBMCs. The subset here: CD45RA+ positively selected. J is TRBJ2-3 and V is TRBV5-4, with 9 bases matching TRBD1. The clonotype originates from a man between 18 and 29 years old in good health. Some clones in this sample may be carry-over from other donors' samples. Written as DNA, the CDR3 is TGTGCCAGCAGCTCCGGACAGGGGACAGATACGCAGTATTTT. Translating it yields CASSSGQGTDTQYF. The whole variable domain, filled in from reference TRBV5-4 and TRBJ2-3, reads ETGVTQSPTHLIKTRGQQVTLRCSSQSGHNTVSWYQQALGQGPQFIFQYYREEENGRGNFPPRFSGLQFPNYSSELNVNALELDDSALYLCASSSGQGTDTQYFGPGTRLTVL.